This T cell receptor beta chain was documented in a study of Ad26.COV2.S vaccination and SARS-CoV-2 variants. Study context: The donor was enrolled in the Ad26.COV2.S arm of the COV1001 trial. The authors gave Ad26.COV2.S intramuscularly, either once or twice 56 days apart. Regarding the study as a whole: Spike-specific TCR breadth ran higher among vaccine recipients than placebo recipients.

Assay: immunoSEQ multiplex PCR; the TCRdb copy retains only in-frame clones and omits some. Of some 640,000 clones detected, around 90% appear once; the ten largest clones hold about 1.5%. In regard to this clone: As yet, its antigen is unknown.

CDR1 LNHDA and CDR2 SQIVND come from the germline V gene (reference sequence). Trimming left V 5 bases short and J 5 bases short, with 12 bases between. CDR3 length: 13 residues. As to treatment: some 19 received Ad26.COV2.S at low or high dose, single or two shots; 5 received placebo; per-sample allocation not given. Repertoires come from day 63 after the first vaccine or placebo injection. It was an adult aged 18-55 years in Boston who was the donor. The rearrangement links TRBV19 to TRBJ1-1; D is uncertain. The receptor was derived from a person aged 18-65 years who received the Ad26.COV2.S COVID-19 vaccine or a placebo. Sequencing used peripheral blood, obtained in a trial of Ad26.COV2.S vaccine versus placebo. The CDR3 DNA follows: TGTGCCAGTAGTCCGGGCACGGGGACTGAAGCTTTCTTT. Protein: CASSPGTGTEAFF.